This T cell receptor beta chain was obtained from a study of cytomegalovirus exposure and HLA in healthy donors (dated by TCRdb to 2016 to 2017). At the level of the whole study: According to an earlier analysis of a few hundred of the donors, about 179 million T cells yielded 120 million or so unique TCR beta sequences and less than 300 Gb of sequence data. An early release covering about 600 HLA-typed donors comprised about 300 gigabases of sequencing data and tens of millions of unique TCR sequences. The genetic ancestry cluster associated with self-reported Caucasian donors included 65% to 90% of the 398 genotyped donors. The study aimed to test whether signatures of past pathogen exposure could be identified by cataloging public T cell receptors. The study used immunosequencing to profile the T cell repertoires of 600 to 850 subjects and linked those repertoires to cytomegalovirus serostatus. Besides the first cohort of hundreds of subjects, a separate validation cohort made up of 120 different subjects was used. High-throughput TCR immunosequencing, statistical association of individual TCRs with disease status, and machine learning were combined to predict cytomegalovirus infection status. A later analysis re-analyzed previously published TCR beta repertoires from hundreds of donors and added high-resolution HLA genotyping to study TCR occurrence patterns. In the later analysis, no new phenotypic data were used to find candidate immune exposures; instead, reliance was placed on TCR beta sequences and their occurrence across donors. In an earlier analysis of 587 of the donors, high-throughput TCR beta sequencing was used to judge whether each TCR beta V gene segment behaved as functional or pseudogenic. Alongside the repertoire data, information on donor age, sex, ethnicity and CMV serostatus was compiled. Genome-wide SNP genotypes for about 65% of the 666 donors were used in a later genetic analysis, which treated that subset as a discovery cohort. Every discovery cohort repertoire had been produced on one sequencing platform. HLA typing covered class I and class II loci at four-digit resolution. The number of typed donors differed by locus: roughly 620-640 for A, B, C, DRB1 and DQB1; 500 to 550 for DQA1; 606 for DPA1; and about 450 for DPB1. A few DR-DQ haplotypes were treated as single units for association and clustering because of strong linkage in the cohort. Across 398 genotyped donors of the cohort, an average of 235,054 unique TCR beta nucleotide sequences per donor were sequenced, and about a sixth of those sequences were non-productive. Summary of the overall study and its limitations: The only immune exposure information available for the cohort was CMV serostatus. Across donors, most TCR sequences were observed very rarely, whereas some public TCRs were present in many individuals. A later analysis associated about 18,000 TCR beta sequences with specific HLA alleles at a false discovery rate of 0.05. Linkage disequilibrium might explain the correlated functional status among segregating V segments, but an unknown experimental factor could not be ruled out. A further reported finding was that TCR beta sequences accurately predicted the HLA-A and HLA-B alleles for most subjects in the first cohort. A cluster of highly shared sequence variants was judged likely to be a technical artifact of the sequencing pipeline. In the study, 150 to 200 TCR beta chains were listed as associated with cytomegalovirus. A few of the identified cytomegalovirus-associated TCR beta chains were confirmed in vitro to be specific for cytomegalovirus antigens. A later analysis found that most CMV-associated TCR beta chains appeared HLA-restricted, with HLA associations seemingly driven largely by CMV exposure. An earlier analysis of several hundred of the donors showed that most TCR beta V segments appeared in productive rearrangements either about 87% or about 30% of the time, which broadly matched IMGT annotations. When HLA alleles, especially DR and DQ, strongly co-occurred, TCR associations were difficult to assign to individual alleles. In a later analysis, the rate of TCR association differed among HLA loci, with DRB1 alleles having the most associated TCRs and HLA-C alleles having the fewest. Compared with equally common non-associated chains, HLA-associated TCR beta chains in a later analysis were more clonally expanded and had lower generation probabilities. This cohort had only TCR beta chains sequenced, and the lack of alpha or paired-chain data limited which features could be detected. Several of the top co-occurrence clusters appeared to be linked to parvovirus B19, influenza, CMV and Epstein-Barr virus, according to a later analysis. According to the authors, the approach could potentially be generalized to other disease states and immunological phenotypes. In a later genetic analysis, a missense DCLRE1C variant was associated with V-gene and J-gene trimming of TCR beta chains, and the association was replicated in an independent cohort. Cytomegalovirus status was reported to be diagnosed by the classifier with high specificity and sensitivity in both the original and validation cohorts. The presence/absence analyses assumed that sequencing depth was roughly uniform across donors, and that assumption may not be true. A later genetic analysis reported fewer N-insertions in productive TCRs among donors in an Asian-associated ancestry cluster than the roughly 700-donor mean. Approximately 18 rarely observed V segments, including chromosome 9 orphons, were excluded from the earlier analysis of approximately 500 of the donors because counts were too low. Because some donors lacked HLA typing at each locus, the association tests relied only on the typed subset.

The cohort consisted of 666 healthy bone marrow donors. At the time of sampling, every cohort member was nominally healthy, though immune exposures that went unrecorded were likely present. The donor was CMV seronegative and belonged to the group of over 350 seronegative cohort members. Each donor provided a peripheral blood sample, and peripheral blood mononuclear cells were used for TCR beta sequencing. Genomic DNA was extracted from the blood cell samples with the Qiagen DNeasy Blood Extraction Kit. Comments on this clone: The antigen this receptor binds is unknown.

Library generation was performed with the immunoSEQ multiplex PCR assay. A mixture of 60 forward primers for TCR Vbeta segments and 13 reverse primers for TCR Jbeta segments was used in the multiplex PCR. A multiplex PCR assay on genomic DNA amplified the CDR3 region of rearranged TCR beta genes. Amplified TCR beta libraries were sequenced as 87-base-pair reads on the Illumina HiSeq System. Under the source paper's analysis protocol: A later analysis tallied approximately 87 million unique TCR beta chains across the 700 or so repertoires, and some 12 million of those chains were shared by two or more donors. Raw reads were error-corrected and collapsed into unique sequences by a nearest-neighbor algorithm in which closely related sequences were merged to remove PCR and sequencing errors. Alignment of CDR3 sequences to IMGT reference sequences was used to assign V, D and J gene segments. For a sequence to be retained, a match of at least six nucleotides was required to both a V gene segment and a J gene segment. Rearrangements were called productive when the CDR3 lacked stop codons and stayed in frame with V and J; all others were non-productive. Following IMGT convention, CDR3 was defined as the stretch from the second conserved V-encoded cysteine to the conserved J-encoded phenylalanine. The earlier analysis of 450 to 750 of the donors excluded any sequence lacking an unambiguous match to a single V gene segment. In an earlier analysis of 587 of the donors, V segments were called functional above 56.7% productive rearrangements and were called segregating when the between-donor standard deviation exceeded 5%. To diagnose cytomegalovirus status from the catalog of TCR beta chain sequences, a statistical classification framework was built. A later analysis assigned V and J genes by comparing TCR nucleotide sequences with IMGT/GENE-DB human TR gene sequences. The TCRdist pipeline was used in a later analysis to assign CDR3 sequences and most-parsimonious VDJ recombination scenarios. In a later analysis, each TCR beta chain was defined by its CDR3 amino acid sequence together with its V-gene family, and reads without a unique V-gene family were excluded. In a later analysis, 550 to 650 highly shared, low-generation-probability nucleotide sequences were removed to address suspected cross-contamination and a sequencing artifact. In a later analysis, a clonal expansion index was calculated for each public chain from normalized within-repertoire ranks of inferred template counts. Generation probabilities in a later analysis came from a VDJ recombination model fitted to out-of-frame rearrangements, and those results were checked against IGoR. In a later analysis, TCR-TCR, TCR-HLA and TCR-CMV co-occurrence was scored with hypergeometric tests, and a repertoire-size bias correction was applied to TCR pairs. A later analysis estimated false discovery rates by permuting HLA or CMV assignments 20 times. In a later analysis, co-occurring TCRs were grouped with DBSCAN, and TCRdist sequence similarity was added when clustering was performed within HLA-allele-positive subsets. Co-occurrence clustering excluded repertoires with fewer than 30,000 or more than 120,000 public chains, plus five with anomalous nucleotide sharing. The source is immuneACCESS, and TCRdb retained only in-frame sequences with V and J called. Part of the clones is not carried over; for the studies checked, unresolved V genes explain less than half of this, and the remainder is unexplained. V, J and clone size were drawn from that table, and D and trimming were deduced from the DNA. The table of this sample itemizes 200,000 or so clones. Jointly, the top ten make up 0.74% of the sample.

The sample comprised PBMCs. This clonotype was obtained from a boy aged 5-17 years in good health and CMV-seronegative.

The nucleotides are TGTGCCAGCAGCTTTACGACAGGGCCAATAGGGTCGGAGACCCAGTACTTC. Translated, it gives CASSFTTGPIGSETQYF. The chain links TRBV13 with TRBJ2-5, and TRBD1 aligns with 7 junction nucleotides. CDR1 PRHDT and CDR2 FYEKMQ were looked up in the germline V gene (reference sequence). CDR3 length: 17 amino acids, cysteine to phenylalanine. The read is trimmed to its CDR3 DNA, 51 bases read in frame from base 1. The germline V end is reduced by 3 bases and the J end by 5 bases; junction bases left unmatched: 15.